The 24 T cell receptor beta chains below all came from one sample that was sequenced in a study of response to subunit inactivated influenza vaccine. TCRdb reprocessed the RT-PCR reads with MiXCR, giving one entry per CDR3 protein. Of more than 400,000 distinct CDR3 sequences listed, about 7.2% were seen once; the top ten hold around 12%. The source material was PBMCs from blood, sampled around 25 months after vaccination. Receptors were obtained from a man aged 50-75 years who received an inactivated influenza vaccine.

This clonotype has more than one count but fewer than ten. V gene TRBV11-2 combines with J gene TRBJ2-1, with 10 bases that match TRBD2. The CDR3 has 15 amino acids. Trimming removed 6 bases from V and 7 bases from J; junction bases left unmatched: 9. Germline V gene data show CDR1 as SGHAT and CDR2 as FQNNGV. The CDR3: CASRPGLARRNEQFF. CDR3 nucleotide sequence: TGTGCCAGCAGGCCGGGACTAGCGAGAAGGAATGAGCAGTTCTTC. Together with reference TRBV11-2 and TRBJ2-1, the CDR3 gives the full variable domain: EAGVAQSPRYKIIEKRQSVAFWCNPISGHATLYWYQQILGQGPKLLIQFQNNGVVDDSQLPKDRFSAERLKGVDSTLKIQPAKLEDSAVYLCASRPGLARRNEQFFGPGTRLTVL.

A few counts support this clonotype. CDR3 sequence reads: CASSFRLSNQPQHF. As DNA, the CDR3 is TGTGCCAGCAGCTTTAGGTTGAGCAATCAGCCCCAGCATTTT. The V and J genes are TRBV5-5 and TRBJ1-5; no clear D gene. The ends were cut back, 2 bases at V and 1 base at J, with 7 bases in the middle. From germline, CDR1 is SGHKS and CDR2 YYEKEE (reference sequence). The CDR3 is 14 amino acids.

This sequence joins TRBV29-1 and TRBJ2-5; TRBD1 matches at 9 bases. Per germline, CDR1 SQVTM and CDR2 ANQGSEA. CDR3 length: 15 residues. The V gene end was trimmed by 2 bases and the J gene end by 1 base; junction bases not matched to a gene: 5. CDR3 nucleotide sequence: TGCAGCGTTGAAATCTGGGACAGGGTCCAAGAGACCCAGTACTTC. Residues: CSVEIWDRVQETQYF. Full variable domain (remainder filled in from reference TRBV29-1 and TRBJ2-5): SAVISQKPSRDICQRGTSLTIQCQVDSQVTMMFWYRQQPGQSLTLIATANQGSEATYESGFVIDKFPISRPNLTFSTLTVSNMSPEDSSIYLCSVEIWDRVQETQYFGPGTRLLVL.

This chain joins TRBV5-1 and TRBJ2-1; TRBD1 agrees at 9 bases. Trimming at V came to 7 bases and at J to 5 bases, leaving 13 bases not matched to a gene. The germline gives CDR1 SGHRS, CDR2 YFSETQ. The CDR3 extends over 16 amino acids. CDR3 in DNA: TGCGCCAGCTCGACTCGGACAGGGGACATTAACAATGAGCAGTTCTTC. Translated: CASSTRTGDINNEQFF.

In its sample, this clonotype was seen a few times. The chain has TRBV7-2 and TRBJ2-1, with 14 positions matching TRBD2. The germline V gene has CDR1 SGHTA and CDR2 FQGNSA. The CDR3 spans 17 residues. After removal of 5 bases from V and 7 bases from J, the junction contained 10 bases not matched to a gene. CDR3 residues: CASSPMTSGRAGNEQFF. CDR3 DNA: TGTGCCAGCAGCCCTATGACTAGCGGGAGGGCCGGGAATGAGCAGTTCTTC.

The table lists this clonotype with many counts. This chain uses TRBV7-2 with TRBJ2-1; 8 bases fit TRBD2. V dropped 2 bases and J dropped 5; count of bases not matched to a gene: 8. The CDR3 totals 16 residues. Germline V lookup: CDR1 SGHTA, CDR2 FQGNSA. The CDR3 sequence is CASSLLGLAGDNEQFF. CDR3 coding DNA: TGTGCCAGCAGCTTACTAGGGCTAGCGGGTGACAATGAGCAGTTCTTC.

Comments on this clonotype: Relative to the germline gene, one junction end is altered; a read error may explain this. This chain joins TRBV5-1 and TRBJ1-1, with 9 bases lining up with TRBD1. CDR3 length: 15 residues. Germline V gives CDR1 SGHRS, CDR2 YFSETQ. The CDR3 protein is CASNKRTGVNTKAFF. The DNA of the CDR3 is TGCGCCAGCAACAAAAGGACAGGGGTGAACACTAAAGCTTTCTTT. The variable domain in full, completed from reference TRBV5-1 and TRBJ1-1, reads KAGVTQTPRYLIKTRGQQVTLSCSPISGHRSVSWYQQTPGQGLQFLFEYFSETQRNKGNFPGRFSGRQFSNSRSEMNVSTLELGDSALYLCASNKRTGVNTKAFFGQGTRLTVV.

This clonotype turned up a few times. The V and J genes are TRBV24-1 and TRBJ2-2; D ambiguous. V lost 5 bases and J lost 4, with 16 bases in between. The CDR3 runs 16 residues. Germline CDR1 KGHDR, CDR2 SFDVKD. Here the CDR3 reads CATSVEGQRTTGELFF. The CDR3 region has the DNA TGTGCCACCAGTGTCGAAGGCCAGCGAACCACCGGGGAGCTGTTTTTT.

This clonotype has just a few counts. The rearrangement joins TRBV5-6 to TRBJ1-4; D is possibly TRBD1 (6 bases). CDR1 SGHDT and CDR2 YYEEEE come from the germline V gene. The V end was cut by 3 bases, the J end by 3 bases, with 12 bases between. This CDR3 comprises 15 residues. This chain's CDR3 is CASSSTGSANEKLFF. CDR3 nucleotide sequence: TGTGCCAGCAGCTCGACAGGCTCCGCTAATGAAAAACTGTTTTTT.

The gene calls are TRBV4-3 and TRBJ2-7; 8 positions match TRBD2. This CDR3 contains 15 residues. The germline CDR1 and CDR2 sequences are LGHNA and YSLEER. The V gene end was trimmed by 1 base and the J gene end by 0 bases; junction bases not matched to a gene: 2. CDR3 in amino acids: CASSQVSGSSYEQYF. The CDR3 DNA reads as TGCGCCAGCAGCCAAGTCAGCGGGAGCTCCTACGAGCAGTACTTC.

This clonotype was picked up many times. This chain uses TRBV5-1 with TRBJ2-5, with 7 bases identical to TRBD1. The CDR3 contains 12 residues. Germline assignment: CDR1 SGHRS and CDR2 YFSETQ. V dropped 4 bases and J dropped 5; count of bases not matched to a gene: 2. Here the CDR3 reads CASSEDRETQYF. The CDR3, as DNA: TGCGCCAGCAGCGAGGACAGGGAGACCCAGTACTTC. The whole variable domain, filled in from reference TRBV5-1 and TRBJ2-5, reads KAGVTQTPRYLIKTRGQQVTLSCSPISGHRSVSWYQQTPGQGLQFLFEYFSETQRNKGNFPGRFSGRQFSNSRSEMNVSTLELGDSALYLCASSEDRETQYFGPGTRLLVL.

The rearrangement links TRBV20-1 to TRBJ2-7; the match to TRBD2 covers 10 bases. Per germline, CDR1 DFQATT and CDR2 SNEGSKA (reference sequence). The CDR3 runs 15 residues. V shed 3 bases, J shed 0 bases, and the junction held 5 bases outside the gene matches. As DNA, the CDR3 is TGCAGTGCTAGTGCGGCTAGCGGGGGCTCCTACGAGCAGTACTTC. Protein: CSASAASGGSYEQYF.

This clonotype was observed a few times. The chain is built from TRBV12-3 or TRBV12-4 and TRBJ1-2, with D maybe TRBD1 (6 bases). CDR3 length: 14 amino acids. The germline V and J ends were trimmed by 5 bases and 3 bases, with 13 bases remaining between them. CDR3 amino acids: CASSGVSGDYGYTF. The CDR3 region has the DNA TGTGCCAGCAGTGGAGTATCAGGGGACTATGGCTACACCTTC.

On this clonotype: This may be a read error: a much more frequent sequence differs by one nucleotide. This chain uses TRBV10-3 with TRBJ2-5; possible D gene TRBD1, 6 bases. This CDR3 is 15 amino acids long. Germline CDR1 ENHRY, CDR2 SYGVKD. V dropped 3 bases and J dropped 4 bases, with 15 bases sitting between them. In DNA form, the CDR3 reads TGTGCCATCAGTGATGGACAGTGGGGATTAGAGACCCAGTACTTC. Translation gives CAISDGQWGLETQYF.

The rearrangement uses TRBV7-2 and TRBJ2-5; TRBD2 agrees at 7 bases. V dropped 3 bases and J dropped 5; count of bases not matched to a gene: 12. This CDR3 has 16 residues. Germline assignment: CDR1 SGHTA and CDR2 FQGNSA. CDR3: CASSLGAGRRIETQYF. CDR3 DNA sequence: TGTGCCAGCAGCTTGGGAGCGGGACGGCGTATCGAGACCCAGTACTTC.

This chain links TRBV20-1 with TRBJ1-5, with a weak D call TRBD1 (5 bases). Trimming cost V 6 bases and J 3 bases, with 9 bases left between them. This CDR3 contains 12 residues. CDR1 is DFQATT, CDR2 SNEGSKA, per germline (reference sequence). The chain's CDR3 is CSAGGINQPQHF. CDR3 bases: TGCAGTGCGGGGGGTATCAATCAGCCCCAGCATTTT.

A note on this clonotype: Sequence at one end of the junction differs from germline and may be a read error. The rearrangement uses TRBV2 and TRBJ2-7; no firm D call. The CDR3 has 12 residues. Germline CDR1 reads SNHLY; CDR2 reads FYNNEI. The CDR3 spells CSSRQELREQYF. The CDR3 nucleotides are TGTTCCAGCAGGCAGGAGCTGAGGGAGCAGTACTTC.

This clonotype was picked up many times. This rearrangement joins TRBV7-8 to TRBJ1-5; D is perhaps TRBD1 (5 bases). Looked up from germline, CDR1 is SGHVS and CDR2 is FQNEAQ. V shed 5 bases and J shed 0 bases, with 14 bases lying between them. CDR3 length: 16 amino acids. This chain's CDR3 is CASSQATEFSNQPQHF. The CDR3 nucleotides are TGTGCCAGCAGCCAAGCGACAGAATTTAGCAATCAGCCCCAGCATTTT.

This clonotype showed up just a few times. The chain recombines TRBV13 with TRBJ2-7; TRBD2 matches at 9 bases. Trimming removed 6 bases from V and 2 bases from J; junction bases left unmatched: 11. Germline V gene lookup returns CDR1 PRHDT and CDR2 FYEKMQ (reference sequence). The CDR3 is 16 residues long. CDR3 residues: CASRSNLAGATYEQYF. The CDR3 bases are TGTGCCAGCAGATCTAATTTAGCGGGAGCTACCTACGAGCAGTACTTC.

With respect to this clonotype: A much more abundant neighbour one base away suggests this may be a read error. This chain joins TRBV12-3 or TRBV12-4 and TRBJ1-1; weak D call: TRBD1 (6 bases). The CDR3 contains 14 residues. Trimming took off 7 bases at V and 4 bases at J, with 16 bases between the two ends. This CDR3 is CASNPGGLGTEAFF. The CDR3 DNA follows: TGTGCCAGCAACCCTGGGGGGCTGGGCACTGAAGCTTTCTTT.

This clonotype was recorded a few times. The chain recombines TRBV7-3 with TRBJ2-1, with TRBD2 matching 10 bases. The V gene end was trimmed by 2 bases and the J gene end by 5 bases; junction bases not matched to a gene: 12. The CDR3 totals 18 residues. CDR1 is SGHTA, CDR2 FQGTGA, per germline. The CDR3 nucleotides are TGTGCCAGCAGCTTATATCCGCTAGCGGGAGTATTCGACAATGAGCAGTTCTTC. This translates into CASSLYPLAGVFDNEQFF. Complete variable domain (other parts from reference TRBV7-3 and TRBJ2-1): GAGVSQTPSNKVTEKGKYVELRCDPISGHTALYWYRQSLGQGPEFLIYFQGTGAADDSGLPNDRFFAVRPEGSVSTLKIQRTERGDSAVYLCASSLYPLAGVFDNEQFFGPGTRLTVL.

CDR3: CASSQEMSYGYTF. DNA for the CDR3: TGTGCCAGCAGCCAAGAAATGAGCTATGGCTACACCTTC. The chain uses TRBV3-1 and TRBJ1-2; no firm D call. V lost 0 bases, J lost 4 bases, and 6 bases lay in between. Germline V CDR1 and CDR2: LGHDT, YNNKEL (reference sequence). The CDR3 extends over 13 amino acids.

The chain uses TRBV28 and TRBJ2-3; 12 bases line up with TRBD1. The junction had 5 bases not matched to a gene; V was cut back by 6 bases and J by 4 bases. The germline CDR1 and CDR2 sequences are MDHEN and SYDVKM. This CDR3 region has 15 residues. CDR3 coding DNA: TGTGCCAGCAGGCCGGGGACAGGGGGCTCAGATACGCAGTATTTT. It is translated as CASRPGTGGSDTQYF.

This clonotype came up many times. The chain employs TRBV5-1 and TRBJ2-5; D is uncertain. The CDR3 has 15 amino acids. Trimming removed 4 bases from V and 2 bases from J, with 15 bases in between. Germline-derived CDR1 and CDR2 are SGHRS and YFSETQ. The CDR3 here is CASSPIEFDQETQYF. The CDR3 region has the DNA TGCGCCAGCAGCCCGATCGAATTCGATCAAGAGACCCAGTACTTC.